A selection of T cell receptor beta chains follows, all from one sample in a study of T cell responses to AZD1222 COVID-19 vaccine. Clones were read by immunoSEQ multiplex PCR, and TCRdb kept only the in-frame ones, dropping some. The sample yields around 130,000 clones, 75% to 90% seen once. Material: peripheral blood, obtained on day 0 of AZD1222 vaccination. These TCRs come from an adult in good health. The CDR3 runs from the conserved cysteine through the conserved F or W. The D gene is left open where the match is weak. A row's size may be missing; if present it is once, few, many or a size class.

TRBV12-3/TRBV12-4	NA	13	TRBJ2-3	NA	CASSFGPTDTQYF	TGTGCCAGCAGTTTCGGACCCACAGATACGCAGTATTTT
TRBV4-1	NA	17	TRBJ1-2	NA	CASSQDGALTGNYGYTF	TGCGCCAGCAGCCAAGATGGGGCTCTGACAGGCAACTATGGCTACACCTTC
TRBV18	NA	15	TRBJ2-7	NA	CASSRGDGATGEQYF	TGTGCCAGCTCACGCGGGGACGGGGCTACTGGGGAGCAGTACTTC
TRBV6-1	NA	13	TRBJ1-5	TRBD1	CASSDRPGGTQHF	TGTGCCAGCAGTGATCGGCCAGGGGGTACCCAGCATTTT
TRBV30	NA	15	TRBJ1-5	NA	CAWSLTGPSNQPQHF	TGTGCCTGGAGCCTGACGGGGCCTAGCAATCAGCCCCAGCATTTT
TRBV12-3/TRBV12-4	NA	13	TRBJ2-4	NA	CASGAAAKNIQYF	TGTGCCAGCGGGGCCGCAGCCAAAAACATTCAGTACTTC
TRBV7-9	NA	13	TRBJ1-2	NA	CASSFPEGYGYTF	TGTGCCAGCAGCTTCCCGGAGGGGTATGGCTACACCTTC
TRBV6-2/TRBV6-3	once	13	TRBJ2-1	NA	CASSNLFGGEQFF	TGTGCCAGCAGTAACTTATTCGGCGGTGAGCAGTTCTTC
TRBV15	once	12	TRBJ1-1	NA	CATSRTNTEAFF	TGTGCCACCAGCAGAACCAACACGGAAGCTTTCTTT
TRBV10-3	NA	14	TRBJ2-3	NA	CAISGRDTSDTQYF	TGTGCCATCAGTGGAAGGGACACGTCAGATACGCAGTATTTT
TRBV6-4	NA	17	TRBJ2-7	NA	CASSGFRTGGFIYEQYF	TGTGCCAGCAGTGGCTTTCGTACAGGAGGCTTTATCTACGAGCAGTACTTC
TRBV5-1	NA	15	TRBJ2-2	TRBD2	CASSSASGLTGELFF	TGCGCCAGCAGCTCTGCTAGCGGCCTTACCGGGGAGCTGTTTTTT
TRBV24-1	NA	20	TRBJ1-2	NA	CATSDLVPSGRPSHNYGYTF	TGTGCCACCAGTGATTTGGTACCGTCCGGCAGGCCGAGTCATAACTATGGCTACACCTTC
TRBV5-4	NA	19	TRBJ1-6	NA	CASSLGTRRGGRIRSPLHF	TGTGCCAGCAGCTTAGGGACGAGGAGGGGTGGCAGAATTCGTTCACCCCTCCACTTT
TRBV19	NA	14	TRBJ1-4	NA	CASSKTLPNEKLFF	TGTGCCAGTAGTAAGACGCTGCCAAATGAAAAACTGTTTTTT
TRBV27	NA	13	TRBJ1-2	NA	CASSKTYNYGYTF	TGTGCCAGCAGTAAGACATATAACTATGGCTACACCTTC
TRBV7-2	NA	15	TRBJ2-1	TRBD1	CASRRSTGVGNEQFF	TGTGCCAGCAGACGATCCACAGGGGTTGGCAATGAGCAGTTCTTC
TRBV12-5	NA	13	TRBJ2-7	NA	CASALQRSYEQYF	TGTGCTAGTGCCCTCCAAAGAAGCTACGAGCAGTACTTC
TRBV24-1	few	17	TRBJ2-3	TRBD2	CATSDQKIAGGRDTQYF	TGTGCCACCAGTGACCAAAAGATAGCGGGGGGCCGAGATACGCAGTATTTT
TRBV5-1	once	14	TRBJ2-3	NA	CASGVGVSTDTQYF	TGCGCCAGCGGTGTGGGGGTGTCCACAGATACGCAGTATTTT
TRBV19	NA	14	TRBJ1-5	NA	CASTIGGGGQPQHF	TGTGCCAGTACTATCGGAGGCGGGGGACAGCCCCAGCATTTT
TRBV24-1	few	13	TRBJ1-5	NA	CATSERDNQPQHF	TGTGCCACCAGTGAACGGGACAATCAGCCCCAGCATTTT
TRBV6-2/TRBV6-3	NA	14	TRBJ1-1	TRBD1	CASSYQGEDTEAFF	TGTGCCAGCAGTTATCAGGGGGAGGACACTGAAGCTTTCTTT
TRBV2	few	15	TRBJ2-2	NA	CASSELGGNTGELFF	TGTGCCAGCAGTGAACTAGGGGGGAACACCGGGGAGCTGTTTTTT
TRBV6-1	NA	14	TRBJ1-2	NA	CASSELRGSYGYTF	TGTGCCAGCAGTGAACTACGTGGGTCCTATGGCTACACCTTC
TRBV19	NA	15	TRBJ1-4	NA	CATARAGTTNEKLFF	TGTGCCACCGCGAGGGCAGGCACAACTAATGAAAAACTGTTTTTT